The rows below give T cell receptor beta chains drawn from one sample of a study of OX40 agonist ivuxolimab in advanced cancers. The protocol was immunoSEQ multiplex PCR, while the TCRdb copy is restricted to in-frame clones and leaves out a portion. The sample lists 42,000 or so clones, 70% to 85% occurring once. The sequenced sample was CD4+ or CD8+ T cells sorted from blood, obtained in a trial of the OX40 agonist ivuxolimab. The receptors were sampled from an adult with an advanced solid tumor such as melanoma, head and neck, liver or kidney cancer. CDR3s include the opening cysteine and the closing phenylalanine or tryptophan. Each record gives: J gene, V gene, D gene, CDR3 DNA, CDR3 protein. D genes are given only for firm matches.

j_call: TRBJ2-3
v_call: TRBV9
d_call: TRBD1
cdr3_nt: TGTGCCAGCAGCCTCCTAGGACAGGGGACAGATACGCAGTATTTT
cdr3_aa: CASSLLGQGTDTQYF

j_call: TRBJ2-1
v_call: TRBV11-3
d_call: .
cdr3_nt: TGTGCCAGCAGCGGAGTAACCGGGGCGCAGTTCTTC
cdr3_aa: CASSGVTGAQFF

j_call: TRBJ2-1
v_call: TRBV4-1
d_call: .
cdr3_nt: TGCGCCAGCAGCCAAGATTGGGGCAGGGGAACGGGTAATGAGCAGTTCTTC
cdr3_aa: CASSQDWGRGTGNEQFF

j_call: TRBJ2-1
v_call: TRBV7-8
d_call: .
cdr3_nt: TGTGCCAGCAGCTTAGAGATGAATGAGCAGTTCTTC
cdr3_aa: CASSLEMNEQFF

j_call: TRBJ2-7
v_call: TRBV18
d_call: TRBD2
cdr3_nt: TGTGCCAGCGCACTCGGGAGGACCTCCTACGAGCAGTACTTC
cdr3_aa: CASALGRTSYEQYF

j_call: TRBJ2-7
v_call: TRBV6-5
d_call: TRBD1
cdr3_nt: TGTGCCAGCAGTTACTCGAAAGGGGGCGTATACGAGCAGTACTTC
cdr3_aa: CASSYSKGGVYEQYF

j_call: TRBJ1-2
v_call: TRBV9
d_call: .
cdr3_nt: TGTGCCAGCAGCCCCCACAGGGATTTCTACACCTTC
cdr3_aa: CASSPHRDFYTF

j_call: TRBJ2-1
v_call: TRBV4-3
d_call: TRBD2
cdr3_nt: TGCGCCAGCAGCCTTGTAGCGGGAGAAGTCAATGAGCAGTTCTTC
cdr3_aa: CASSLVAGEVNEQFF

j_call: TRBJ2-7
v_call: TRBV28
d_call: .
cdr3_nt: TGTGCCAGCAGTTCGACGACAGACGAGCAGTACTTC
cdr3_aa: CASSSTTDEQYF

j_call: TRBJ2-7
v_call: TRBV28
d_call: .
cdr3_nt: TGTGCCAGCACACAGGGCTCCTACGAGCAGTACTTC
cdr3_aa: CASTQGSYEQYF